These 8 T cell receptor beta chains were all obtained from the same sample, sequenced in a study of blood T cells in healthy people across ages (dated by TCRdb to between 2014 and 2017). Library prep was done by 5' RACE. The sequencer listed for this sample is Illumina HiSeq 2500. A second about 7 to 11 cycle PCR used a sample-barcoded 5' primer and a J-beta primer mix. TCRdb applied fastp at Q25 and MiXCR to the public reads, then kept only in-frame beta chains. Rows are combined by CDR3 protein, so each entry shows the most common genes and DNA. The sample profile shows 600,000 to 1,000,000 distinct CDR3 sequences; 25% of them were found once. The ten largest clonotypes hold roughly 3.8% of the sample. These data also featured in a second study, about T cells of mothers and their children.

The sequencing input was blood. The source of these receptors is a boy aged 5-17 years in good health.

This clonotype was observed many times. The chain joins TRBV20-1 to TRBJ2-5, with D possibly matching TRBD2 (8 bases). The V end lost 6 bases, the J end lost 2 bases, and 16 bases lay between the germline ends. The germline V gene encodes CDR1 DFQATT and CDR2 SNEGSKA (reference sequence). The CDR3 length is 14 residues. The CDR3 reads CSARGTRKQETQYF. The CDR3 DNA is TGCAGTGCCAGGGGGACTAGGAAACAAGAGACCCAGTACTTC.

The CDR3 DNA reads as TGCAGTGCTAGAGATTGGGGGGAAGGCAAAAACATTCAGTACTTC. Protein: CSARDWGEGKNIQYF. The chain combines TRBV20-1 with TRBJ2-4, with D perhaps TRBD2 (6 bases). CDR1 and CDR2 (germline): DFQATT, SNEGSKA (reference sequence). This CDR3 has 15 residues. Trimming removed 0 bases from V and 3 bases from J, with 12 bases in between.

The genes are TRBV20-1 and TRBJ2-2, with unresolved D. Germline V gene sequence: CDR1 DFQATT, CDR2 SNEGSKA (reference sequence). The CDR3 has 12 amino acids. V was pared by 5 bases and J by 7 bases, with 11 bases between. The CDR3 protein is CSAPVYGGELFF. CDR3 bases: TGCAGTGCTCCTGTGTATGGCGGGGAGCTGTTTTTT.

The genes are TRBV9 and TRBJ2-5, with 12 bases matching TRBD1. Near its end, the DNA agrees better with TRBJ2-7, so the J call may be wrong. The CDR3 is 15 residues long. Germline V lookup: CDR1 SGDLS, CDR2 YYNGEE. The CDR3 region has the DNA TGTGCCAGCAGCGTGGGGACAGGGGGCCCCTACGAGCAGTACTTC. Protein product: CASSVGTGGPYEQYF.

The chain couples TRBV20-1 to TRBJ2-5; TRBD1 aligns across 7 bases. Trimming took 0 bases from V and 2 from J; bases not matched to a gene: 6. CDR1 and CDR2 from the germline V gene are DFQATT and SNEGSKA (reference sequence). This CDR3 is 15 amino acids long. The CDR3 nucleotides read TGCAGTGCTAGAGATGCTGGCAGGGGGCAAGAGACCCAGTACTTC. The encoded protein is CSARDAGRGQETQYF.

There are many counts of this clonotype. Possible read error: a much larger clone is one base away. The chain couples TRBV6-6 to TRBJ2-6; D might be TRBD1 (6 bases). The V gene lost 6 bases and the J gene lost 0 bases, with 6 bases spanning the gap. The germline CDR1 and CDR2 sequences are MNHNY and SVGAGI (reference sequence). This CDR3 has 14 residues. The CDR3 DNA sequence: TGTGCCAGCAGGGACAGCTCTGGGGCCAACGTCCTGACTTTC. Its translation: CASRDSSGANVLTF.

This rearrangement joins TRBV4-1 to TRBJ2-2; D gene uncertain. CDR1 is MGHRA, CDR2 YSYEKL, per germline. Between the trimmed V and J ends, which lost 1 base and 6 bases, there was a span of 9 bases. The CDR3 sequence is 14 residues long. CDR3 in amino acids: CASSQVQSPGELFF. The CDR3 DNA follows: TGCGCCAGCAGCCAAGTTCAGAGCCCCGGGGAGCTGTTTTTT.

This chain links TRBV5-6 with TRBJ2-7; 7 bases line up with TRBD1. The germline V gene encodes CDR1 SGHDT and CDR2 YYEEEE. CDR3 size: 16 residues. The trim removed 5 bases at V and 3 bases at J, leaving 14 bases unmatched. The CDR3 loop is CASSQEPGQTIYEQYF. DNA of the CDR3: TGTGCCAGCAGTCAAGAACCGGGACAGACAATCTACGAGCAGTACTTC.